This entry lists 30 T cell receptor beta chains sequenced from one sample in a study of neurological immune-mediated disorders. MiXCR, applied by TCRdb to the 5' RACE reads, yields one record per CDR3 protein. In the table there are tens of thousands of distinct CDR3 sequences, under 13% of which are singletons. The sequenced sample consisted of PBMCs. The receptors here all came from a woman aged 25 to 39 with HTLV-1-associated myelopathy (HAM/TSP).

This clonotype was detected ten times or more. This chain links TRBV20-1 with TRBJ2-2; D tentatively reads TRBD1 or TRBD2 (5 bases each). The CDR3 contains 14 residues. Deletions cut 6 bases from V and 3 bases from J, with 14 bases between. From germline, CDR1 is DFQATT and CDR2 SNEGSKA (reference sequence). CDR3 region: CSAGRGVHTGELFF. In DNA, the CDR3 is TGCAGTGCGGGGAGAGGGGTTCACACCGGGGAGCTGTTTTTT.

There are a few counts of this clonotype. The V and J genes are TRBV12-3 or TRBV12-4 and TRBJ1-2; D might be TRBD1 (5 bases). This CDR3 comprises 13 residues. V was shortened by 5 bases and J by 8 bases, with 15 bases between the two germline ends. The CDR3 region is CASSRKGTYGYTF. CDR3 in DNA: TGTGCCAGCAGTCGGAAGGGGACTTACGGCTACACCTTC.

This clonotype came up many times. The chain links TRBV7-9 to TRBJ1-3, with D unclear. CDR3 length equals 15 residues. In germline, CDR1 is SEHNR, CDR2 FQNEAQ (reference sequence). Deletions cut 5 bases from V and 0 bases from J, with 11 bases between. In DNA form, the CDR3 reads TGTGCCAGCAGCCAACAGACGGGCTCTGGAAACACCATATATTTT. Protein sequence: CASSQQTGSGNTIYF.

This clonotype was counted many times. The chain joins TRBV7-3 to TRBJ2-5, with D perhaps TRBD2 (7 bases). The V and J ends lost 1 base and 5 bases respectively, with 14 bases between them. The CDR3 is made up of 15 amino acids. CDR1 and CDR2 from the germline V gene are SGHTA and FQGTGA. The CDR3 region is CASSLMGGGRETQYF. CDR3 coding DNA: TGTGCCAGCAGCTTAATGGGGGGGGGCAGGGAGACCCAGTACTTC.

This clonotype showed up many times. Written as DNA, the CDR3 is TGTGCCACCAGCAGAGCTCACGGGACTCCGACTAACTATGGCTACACCTTC. This sequence encodes CATSRAHGTPTNYGYTF. The rearrangement uses TRBV15 and TRBJ1-2, with D perhaps matching TRBD1 (5 bases). This CDR3 comprises 17 residues. Germline V CDR1 and CDR2: LNHNV, YYDKDF (reference sequence). Trimming shortened V by 1 base and J by 0 bases, and 15 bases separated the two germline ends.

At least ten counts were recorded for this clonotype. The CDR3 bases are TGCGCCAGCAGCTTGCAGGGCTCTGGAAACACCATATATTTT. It is translated as CASSLQGSGNTIYF. The chain uses TRBV5-1 and TRBJ1-3, with a possible D match to TRBD1 (5 bases). In germline, CDR1 is SGHRS, CDR2 YFSETQ. V gave up 1 base and J gave up 0 bases, with 5 bases separating them. The CDR3 sequence is 14 residues long.

This clonotype was found many times. The chain links TRBV20-1 to TRBJ1-2; 12 bases align to TRBD1. From germline, CDR1 is DFQATT and CDR2 SNEGSKA (reference sequence). This CDR3 region has 13 residues. V trimming: 5 bases; J trimming: 4 bases; junction bases outside the gene matches: 2. The CDR3 coding sequence is TGCAGTGCTCCGGGACAGGGGGCCTATGGCTACACCTTC. It specifies CSAPGQGAYGYTF.

This clonotype was recorded many times. J is TRBJ2-1 and V is TRBV27; D unclear. The V end lost 3 bases, the J end lost 0 bases, and 3 bases lay between the germline ends. This CDR3 spans 13 amino acids. CDR1 and CDR2 (germline): MNHEY, SMNVEV (reference sequence). CDR3 DNA: TGTGCCAGCAGTTTCTACTCCTACAATGAGCAGTTCTTC. Residues: CASSFYSYNEQFF.

This clonotype was seen repeatedly, ten times or more. V gene TRBV10-1 combines with J gene TRBJ2-3; D tentatively fits TRBD1 or TRBD2 (5 bases each). Trimming took off 3 bases at V and 3 bases at J, with 13 bases between the two ends. The CDR3 is 15 residues long. The V gene's germline CDR1 is WNHNN and CDR2 SYGVQD (reference sequence). The CDR3 loop reads CASSDRGERTDTQYF. The CDR3 bases are TGCGCCAGCAGTGATAGAGGGGAAAGAACAGATACGCAGTATTTT.

This clonotype was counted many times. The V call is TRBV18, the J call TRBJ1-2; a possible D gene is TRBD1 (5 bases). The CDR3 covers 15 residues. Trimming removed 3 bases from V and 0 bases from J, with 11 bases in between. Germline V CDR1 and CDR2: KGHSH, LQKENI. CDR3 nucleotides: TGTGCCAGCTCACCCGGGGCCTTAGCTAACTATGGCTACACCTTC. This translates into CASSPGALANYGYTF.

On this clonotype itself: An end of the junction differs from the germline gene, which may be a read error. This chain joins TRBV10-3 and TRBJ2-1; D is possibly TRBD2 (6 bases). The germline CDR1 and CDR2 sequences are ENHRY and SYGVKD. The CDR3 length is 16 residues. CDR3 loop: CAISEFLARVSNEKFF. The DNA of the CDR3 is TGTGCCATCAGTGAGTTTCTAGCGAGGGTTAGCAATGAGAAGTTCTTC.

This clonotype was recorded many times. The V and J genes are TRBV19 and TRBJ1-5, with a possible D match to TRBD1 (6 bases). V lost 3 bases and J lost 4, with 10 bases in between. From germline, CDR1 is LNHDA and CDR2 SQIVND (reference sequence). CDR3 length: 14 amino acids. The CDR3: CASSIRGGNQPQHF. The CDR3 bases are TGTGCCAGTAGTATCAGGGGCGGTAATCAGCCCCAGCATTTT.

For this clonotype: At one end the junction does not follow the germline gene, possibly because of a read error. The rearrangement joins TRBV9 to TRBJ2-3, with 8 positions matching TRBD1. The V gene's germline CDR1 is SGDLS and CDR2 YYNGEE. This CDR3 is built from 14 residues. CDR3 sequence (DNA): TGTGCCAGCGCATGGACAGGGTTGGCAGATACGCAGTCTTTT. Amino acid sequence: CASAWTGLADTQSF.

Worth noting for this clonotype: This is likely a read error, given that the CDR3 carries no conserved phenylalanine or tryptophan at its end. The chain combines TRBV13 with TRBJ2-3; D perhaps matches TRBD2 (6 bases). Germline V CDR1 and CDR2: PRHDT, FYEKMQ (reference sequence). V was trimmed by 5 bases and J by 6 bases, leaving 12 bases between them. The CDR3 sequence is 13 residues long. CDR3 in amino acids: CASSDGLPDTQYS. CDR3 coding DNA: TGTGCCAGCAGCGACGGACTACCGGATACGCAGTATTCT.

At least ten counts were recorded for this clonotype. V usage is TRBV5-1 and J usage is TRBJ1-6, with 9 nucleotides matching TRBD1. Germline values: CDR1 SGHRS, CDR2 YFSETQ. Germline trimming cut 0 bases from V and 6 bases from J; bases unmatched to any gene: 1. The CDR3 spans 15 residues. CDR3 in amino acids: CASSLGTGANSPLHF. The DNA of the CDR3 is TGCGCCAGCAGCTTGGGGACAGGGGCTAATTCACCCCTCCACTTT.

This clonotype has only a few counts. The chain employs TRBV20-1 and TRBJ2-7; TRBD1 is a possible D gene (6 bases). This CDR3 contains 12 residues. Germline CDR1 and CDR2: DFQATT and SNEGSKA (reference sequence). Trimming took off 0 bases at V and 7 bases at J, with 10 bases between the two ends. In DNA form, the CDR3 reads TGCAGTGCTAGAGATCAGGGGACAGAGCAGTACTTC. This sequence encodes CSARDQGTEQYF.

This clonotype was counted many times. The chain links TRBV20-1 to TRBJ2-2; the match to TRBD2 covers 7 bases. The junction had 6 bases not matched to a gene; V was cut back by 5 bases and J by 3 bases. This CDR3 is built from 14 residues. Germline V gene sequence: CDR1 DFQATT, CDR2 SNEGSKA (reference sequence). CDR3 region: CSAPYGGYTGELFF. Here the CDR3 DNA reads TGCAGTGCTCCATACGGGGGGTACACCGGGGAGCTGTTTTTT.

This clonotype appeared many times. This sequence joins TRBV20-1 and TRBJ2-3; TRBD2 might be the D (7 bases). CDR3 length: 15 amino acids. Germline V lookup: CDR1 DFQATT, CDR2 SNEGSKA (reference sequence). V was cut by 1 base and J by 7 bases, with 18 bases left in between. The CDR3 loop is CSARVMGGGLNTQYF. The DNA for the CDR3 is TGCAGTGCTAGAGTTATGGGGGGGGGCCTGAATACGCAGTATTTT.

This clonotype was found many times. V usage is TRBV5-1 and J usage is TRBJ2-3; tentative D call: TRBD1 (6 bases). The V gene lost 3 bases and the J gene lost 0 bases, with 11 bases spanning the gap. Per germline, CDR1 SGHRS and CDR2 YFSETQ. This CDR3 is 15 amino acids long. CDR3 sequence reads: CASSSTGSSTDTQYF. CDR3 bases: TGCGCCAGCAGCTCTACAGGGTCTAGCACAGATACGCAGTATTTT.

This clonotype was seen repeatedly, ten times or more. The rearrangement uses TRBV5-1 and TRBJ1-6, with unresolved D. The CDR3 is 15 residues long. Germline assignment: CDR1 SGHRS and CDR2 YFSETQ. The V end lost 0 bases, the J end lost 10 bases, and 14 bases lay between the germline ends. The CDR3 protein is CASSLAGEVRSPLHF. In nucleotides, the CDR3 is TGCGCCAGCAGCTTGGCCGGGGAGGTCCGGTCACCCCTCCACTTT.

The chain uses TRBV5-1 and TRBJ1-1; unclear D gene. Germline CDR1 is SGHRS and CDR2 is YFSETQ. With 0 bases removed from V and 5 bases from J, the gap between germline ends came to 11 bases. There are 14 residues in the CDR3. The CDR3 nucleotides are TGCGCCAGCAGCTTGGGGGTAGGGCGGACTGAAGCTTTCTTT. Translated, it gives CASSLGVGRTEAFF.

The sample holds many counts of this clonotype. The chain uses TRBV5-5 and TRBJ2-7; no reliable D call. The CDR3 spans 12 residues. The V gene's germline CDR1 is SGHKS and CDR2 YYEKEE (reference sequence). V lost 4 bases to trimming and J lost 6 bases, with 11 bases between them. CDR3 nucleotides: TGTGCCAGCAGCCTGGAACGCCTCGAGCAGTACTTC. This translates into CASSLERLEQYF.

V is TRBV5-4 and J is TRBJ2-7; the D is unclear. V lost 4 bases to trimming and J lost 6 bases, with 14 bases between them. From germline, CDR1 is SGHNT and CDR2 YYREEE (reference sequence). This CDR3 contains 13 residues. The CDR3 region has the DNA TGTGCCAGCAGCCCAAACTACGCCTCCGAGCAGTACTTC. Its translation is CASSPNYASEQYF.

The sample holds many counts of this clonotype. The chain links TRBV5-1 to TRBJ1-1; TRBD1 matches at 7 bases. Germline V CDR1 and CDR2: SGHRS, YFSETQ. This CDR3 is 14 amino acids long. Trimming cost V 4 bases and J 1 base; bases outside gene matches: 4. As DNA, the CDR3 is TGCGCCAGCAGCATCCGACAGGGGAACACTGAAGCTTTCTTT. This gives the protein CASSIRQGNTEAFF.

This chain's CDR3 is CASSEEATLGKLFF. The CDR3 DNA sequence: TGTGCCAGCAGTGAAGAGGCGACACTCGGAAAACTGTTTTTT. This chain joins TRBV6-1 and TRBJ1-4; D gene uncertain. Trimming pared 1 base from V and 10 bases from J, leaving 13 bases between. Germline loops: CDR1 MNHNS, CDR2 SASEGT. The length of the CDR3 is 14 residues.

This clonotype has a count of ten or more. The chain couples TRBV5-1 to TRBJ2-1; TRBD1 matches 11 bases. The CDR3 contains 17 residues. Germline trimming cut 4 bases from V and 6 bases from J; bases unmatched to any gene: 12. Per the germline V gene, CDR1 is SGHRS and CDR2 is YFSETQ. The CDR3 sequence is CASSPGQGASWGNEQFF. The CDR3 DNA is TGCGCCAGCAGCCCCGGACAGGGGGCAAGTTGGGGCAATGAGCAGTTCTTC.

Ten or more counts support this clonotype. The chain combines TRBV20-1 with TRBJ1-2; D ambiguous. CDR1 is DFQATT, CDR2 SNEGSKA, per germline (reference sequence). This CDR3 region has 12 residues. The V end lost 1 base, the J end lost 4 bases, and 7 bases lay between the germline ends. The CDR3: CSARGQGYGYTF. The CDR3 region has the DNA TGCAGTGCTAGAGGTCAAGGCTATGGCTACACCTTC.

This clonotype was seen at least ten times. The chain links TRBV20-1 to TRBJ1-2; 7 positions match TRBD1. The CDR3 has 14 residues. J was trimmed by 8 bases and V by 0 bases; bases with no gene match: 9. Per germline, CDR1 DFQATT and CDR2 SNEGSKA (reference sequence). CDR3 coding DNA: TGCAGTGCTAGAGACGTGAAGGGGGCGCGGGGCTACACCTTC. This encodes CSARDVKGARGYTF.

This clonotype appeared many times. In DNA form, the CDR3 reads TGTGCCAGCGGAACAGGGTTCAATGAGCAGTTCTTC. This gives the protein CASGTGFNEQFF. The genes are TRBV7-8 and TRBJ2-1; D possibly corresponds to TRBD1 (6 bases). Trimming stripped 8 bases from V and 6 bases from J, with 11 bases between. The germline V gene encodes CDR1 SGHVS and CDR2 FQNEAQ. There are 12 residues in the CDR3. Looking up the rest from reference TRBV7-8 and TRBJ2-1 gives the full variable domain: GAGVSQSPRYKVAKRGQDVALRCDPISGHVSLFWYQQALGQGPEFLTYFQNEAQLDKSGLPSDRFFAERPEGSVSTLKIQRTQQEDSAVYLCASGTGFNEQFFGPGTRLTVL.

The sample holds many counts of this clonotype. The rearrangement joins TRBV20-1 to TRBJ1-1, with a weak D call TRBD1 (6 bases). Trimming stripped 3 bases from V and 3 bases from J, with 14 bases between. The CDR3 runs 14 residues. Germline V gene data show CDR1 as DFQATT and CDR2 as SNEGSKA (reference sequence). CDR3 amino acids: CSASLGTGHTEAFF. DNA of the CDR3: TGCAGTGCTAGTCTAGGAACAGGGCACACTGAAGCTTTCTTT.